This T cell receptor beta chain was obtained from a study of blood T cell repertoires in COVID-19. On the study more broadly: T cells, B-cell-depleted T cells, or PBMCs provided the cDNA or gDNA that served as material.

The data were produced by immunoSEQ multiplex PCR, yet TCRdb's version contains in-frame clones alone and is incomplete. The sample includes roughly 140,000 clones, about 84% of them seen just once. Assignments of participants to cohorts depended upon their own reported clinical history. Germline CDR1 and CDR2: LNHDA and SQIVND (reference sequence). The CDR3 sequence is 17 residues long. Losses at the gene ends were 7 bases for V and 3 bases for J; bases not matched to a gene: 16. The sequenced sample was PBMCs or T cells enriched from blood (not recorded which). This chain joins TRBV19 and TRBJ2-3, with 7 bases matching TRBD2. This TCR was sampled from a woman aged 18 to 35 who had been exposed to COVID-19. The CDR3 coding sequence is TGTGCCAGTACCCTCCAGGGTCGTGGGGAGGGGACAGATACGCAGTATTTT. This codes for CASTLQGRGEGTDTQYF.